This TCR beta chain was observed in a study of T cells in localized non-small cell lung cancer. General observations from the study: Because researchers sequenced only one region of the tumor, heterogeneity is still possible.

Turning to this clone: Its antigen is undetermined.

Sequencing used immunoSEQ multiplex PCR; TCRdb keeps in-frame clones, though not all of them. Of about 79,000 clones listed, 70% to 90% are singletons. The V gene's germline CDR1 is MGHRA and CDR2 YSYEKL. V was cut by 4 bases and J by 0 bases, with 18 bases left in between. This CDR3 contains 18 residues. The chain links TRBV4-1 to TRBJ1-4, with D hard to call. This receptor was taken from an older female donor with stage I lung adenocarcinoma. Sequencing used peripheral blood, obtained before any cancer treatment. As DNA, the CDR3 is TGCGCCAGCAGCCGAAAAGAACTTCTAGGGACAACTAATGAAAAACTGTTTTTT. Translated: CASSRKELLGTTNEKLFF.